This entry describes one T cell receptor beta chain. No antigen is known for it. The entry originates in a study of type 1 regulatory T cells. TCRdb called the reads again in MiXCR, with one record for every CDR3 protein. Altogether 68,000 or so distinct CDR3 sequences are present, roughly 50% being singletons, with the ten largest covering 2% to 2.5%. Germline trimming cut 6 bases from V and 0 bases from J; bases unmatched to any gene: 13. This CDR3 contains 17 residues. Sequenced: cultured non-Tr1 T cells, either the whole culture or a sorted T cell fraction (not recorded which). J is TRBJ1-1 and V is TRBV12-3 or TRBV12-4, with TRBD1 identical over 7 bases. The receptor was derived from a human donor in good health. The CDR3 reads CASRATGWGYMNTEAFF. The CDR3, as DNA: TGTGCCAGCAGAGCGACAGGGTGGGGGTACATGAACACTGAAGCTTTCTTT.